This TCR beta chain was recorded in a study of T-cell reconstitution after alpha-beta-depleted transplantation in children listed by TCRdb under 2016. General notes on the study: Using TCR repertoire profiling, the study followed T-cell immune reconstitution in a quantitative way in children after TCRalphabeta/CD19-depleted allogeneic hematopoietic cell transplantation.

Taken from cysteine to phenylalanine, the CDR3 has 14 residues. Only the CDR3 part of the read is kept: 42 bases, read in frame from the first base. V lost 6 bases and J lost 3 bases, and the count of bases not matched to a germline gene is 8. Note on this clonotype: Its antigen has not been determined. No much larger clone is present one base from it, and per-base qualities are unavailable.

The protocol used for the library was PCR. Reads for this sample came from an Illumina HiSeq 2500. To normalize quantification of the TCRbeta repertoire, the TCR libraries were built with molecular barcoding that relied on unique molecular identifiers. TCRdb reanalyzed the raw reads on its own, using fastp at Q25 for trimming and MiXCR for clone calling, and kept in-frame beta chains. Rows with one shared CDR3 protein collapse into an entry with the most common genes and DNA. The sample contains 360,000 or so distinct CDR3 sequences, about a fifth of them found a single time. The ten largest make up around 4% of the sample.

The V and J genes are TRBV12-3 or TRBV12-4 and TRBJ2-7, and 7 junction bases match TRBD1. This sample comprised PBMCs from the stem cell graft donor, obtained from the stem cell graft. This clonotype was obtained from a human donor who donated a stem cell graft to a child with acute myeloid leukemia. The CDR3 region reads CASSTGTARYEQYF. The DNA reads TGTGCCAGCAGCACCGGGACAGCACGCTACGAGCAGTACTTC.